This T cell receptor (beta chain) is drawn from a study of T cells in Graves' hyperthyroidism and ophthalmopathy. Per germline, CDR1 DFQATT and CDR2 SNEGSKA (reference sequence). V shed 5 bases and J 4 bases; nucleotides not matched to a gene: 9. This CDR3 comprises 14 residues. This clonotype has a count of ten or more. The antigen is unknown. Amplified TCR beta CDR3 regions derived from RNA transcripts. TCR CDR3 regions were first amplified by RT-PCR with HTBI primers. TCRdb used MiXCR to reprocess the multiplex PCR reads, holding one entry per CDR3 protein. Of hundreds of thousands of distinct CDR3 sequences detected, around 13% appear once; the ten largest clones hold around a tenth. Study-level findings and limits: The model predicted ophthalmopathy a median roughly 6.5 months before onset. Blood also carried most thyroid clonotypes expanded above 0.001.

V gene TRBV20-1 combines with J gene TRBJ2-3; TRBD2 aligns across 7 bases. Sequencing used blood. The TCR sequence derives from a woman aged 18 to 35 with Graves' hyperthyroidism. CDR3 loop: CSAPRAGRSDTQYF. The CDR3 region has the DNA TGCAGTGCTCCCAGGGCCGGGAGGTCAGATACGCAGTATTTT.